The rows below give T cell receptor beta chains drawn from one sample of a study of post-analysis software for immune sequencing data. TCRdb ran MiXCR on the PCR reads and lists one entry per CDR3 protein. The sample lists roughly 800,000 distinct CDR3 sequences; approximately 53% were seen once. Sample: blood. The receptors come from a girl aged 5 to 17 with multiple sclerosis. Both conserved end residues are part of each CDR3. The order of the fields is D gene, J gene, clone size, V gene, CDR3 protein, CDR3 DNA. The D gene is left open where the match is weak. Not all rows give a size; the values are once, few, many and, for expanded clones, a class.

>TRBD1|TRBJ2-7|few|TRBV10-3
CAIPAGTGGDEQYF
TGTGCCATCCCCGCCGGGACAGGGGGCGACGAGCAGTACTTC
>TRBD1|TRBJ1-5|few|TRBV6-5
CASSRGQDSNQPQHF
TGTGCCAGCTCAAGGGGACAGGATAGCAATCAGCCCCAGCATTTT
>.|TRBJ1-1|few|TRBV12-5
CASALTRQDLLGTEAFF
TGTGCTAGTGCCCTCACCCGACAGGACCTTCTGGGGACTGAAGCTTTCTTT
>TRBD1|TRBJ2-7|.|TRBV4-1
CASSLDRGRGQEQYF
TGCGCCAGCAGCCTGGACAGGGGGCGCGGACAAGAGCAGTACTTC
>.|TRBJ2-5|few|TRBV29-1
CSVAPSQETQYF
TGCAGCGTTGCGCCCAGTCAAGAGACCCAGTACTTC
>TRBD2|TRBJ2-7|few|TRBV20-1
CSTKRGGPLDEQYF
TGCAGTACTAAACGGGGGGGCCCCCTAGACGAGCAGTACTTC
>TRBD2|TRBJ2-7|few|TRBV20-1
CSARDIGLAGISYEQYF
TGCAGTGCTAGAGATATAGGACTAGCGGGGATTTCCTACGAGCAGTACTTC
>TRBD2|TRBJ2-1|.|TRBV5-1
CASSLASGGLPSSYNEQFF
TGCGCCAGCAGCTTGGCTAGCGGGGGCCTCCCGAGCTCCTACAATGAGCAGTTCTTC
>.|TRBJ2-3|few|TRBV5-8
CASSPPGGGASTDTQYF
TGTGCCAGCAGCCCACCCGGTGGGGGCGCGAGCACAGATACGCAGTATTTT
>.|TRBJ2-5|.|TRBV4-1
CASSQEGRTKETQYF
TGCGCCAGCAGCCAAGAAGGGCGGACTAAAGAGACCCAGTACTTC
>.|TRBJ2-1|few|TRBV2
CASSAAYNEQFF
TGTGCCAGCAGCGCCGCATACAATGAGCAGTTCTTC
>.|TRBJ2-4|.|TRBV12-3/TRBV12-4
CASSSRTGTVDIQYF
TGTGCCAGCAGTTCCCGAACAGGGACGGTGGACATTCAGTACTTC
>.|TRBJ1-5|.|TRBV5-1
CASSLEGHRNQPQHF
TGCGCCAGCAGCTTGGAGGGACACAGGAATCAGCCCCAGCATTTT
>TRBD1|TRBJ1-4|.|TRBV9
CASSVGAQGDEKLFF
TGTGCCAGCAGCGTCGGCGCACAGGGGGACGAAAAACTGTTTTTT
>TRBD2|TRBJ2-7|.|TRBV20-1
CSARTGGPSEQYF
TGCAGTGCTAGAACGGGGGGGCCCAGCGAGCAGTACTTC
>TRBD2|TRBJ2-7|few|TRBV5-1
CASSGRGGGLYEQYF
TGCGCCAGCAGCGGCCGAGGCGGGGGGCTCTACGAGCAGTACTTC
>.|TRBJ2-5|.|TRBV7-6
CASSIGTDQETQYF
TGTGCCAGCAGCATCGGGACGGACCAAGAGACCCAGTACTTC
>.|TRBJ1-2|.|TRBV20-1
CSSWGLIGGYTF
TGCAGTTCCTGGGGGCTTATAGGGGGCTACACCTTC
>.|TRBJ2-5|.|TRBV6-1
CASRESRIIGRRRTQYF
TGTGCCAGCAGGGAGTCCCGAATAATTGGGCGGAGGAGGACCCAGTACTTC
>.|TRBJ1-1|.|TRBV5-1
CASSSVGVPGTEAFF
TGCGCCAGCAGCTCGGTGGGGGTACCAGGGACTGAAGCTTTCTTT
>TRBD2|TRBJ2-1|.|TRBV12-3/TRBV12-4
CASRSASGSSSYNEQFF
TGTGCCAGCAGATCCGCTAGCGGGAGCAGCTCCTACAATGAGCAGTTCTTC
>.|TRBJ2-7|.|TRBV6-5
CARSSIGTPGRAYEQYF
TGTGCCCGCAGTTCGATCGGGACACCAGGGCGGGCTTACGAGCAGTACTTC
>.|TRBJ1-2|.|TRBV25-1
CASNVAGASGYTF
TGTGCCAGCAATGTGGCGGGGGCTAGTGGCTACACCTTC
>TRBD2|TRBJ2-1|few|TRBV4-1
CASSQDRLAGVDEQFF
TGCGCCAGCAGCCAAGATCGCCTAGCGGGAGTAGATGAGCAGTTCTTC
>TRBD2|TRBJ2-1|few|TRBV6-4
CASSATSGSDEQFF
TGTGCCAGCAGTGCAACTAGCGGGAGCGATGAGCAGTTCTTC
>.|TRBJ1-2|once|TRBV14
CASSQEGQAARGGYTF
TGTGCCAGCAGCCAGGAGGGACAAGCGGCGCGAGGAGGCTACACCTTC
>.|TRBJ2-5|.|TRBV20-1
CSARDLVRQETQYF
TGCAGTGCTAGAGATCTCGTCCGCCAAGAGACCCAGTACTTC
>.|TRBJ2-7|few|TRBV20-1
CSASPDVYEQYF
TGCAGTGCTTCCCCGGACGTCTACGAGCAGTACTTC
>.|TRBJ2-1|.|TRBV4-1
CASSQYPGDSYNEQFF
TGCGCCAGCAGCCAGTATCCAGGGGACTCCTACAATGAGCAGTTCTTC
>.|TRBJ1-2|.|TRBV6-5
CASSYRSVNLPDTYGYTF
TGTGCCAGCAGTTACAGATCGGTAAATCTCCCAGATACCTATGGCTACACCTTC
>.|TRBJ1-1|few|TRBV20-1
CSARWTDSNTEAFF
TGCAGTGCTAGGTGGACAGATTCGAACACTGAAGCTTTCTTT
>.|TRBJ1-2|.|TRBV12-3/TRBV12-4
CASSRRDNYGYTF
TGTGCCAGCAGCAGAAGGGATAACTATGGCTACACCTTC
>TRBD1|TRBJ2-7|.|TRBV7-2
CASSLQGESYEQYF
TGTGCCAGCAGCTTACAGGGGGAGTCCTACGAGCAGTACTTC
>.|TRBJ2-7|.|TRBV14
CASSQDYPVDHYEQYF
TGTGCCAGCAGCCAAGATTACCCCGTAGACCACTACGAGCAGTACTTC
>TRBD2|TRBJ2-6|few|TRBV7-3
CASSRTSGGFSGANVLTF
TGTGCCAGCAGCCGGACTAGCGGGGGGTTCTCTGGGGCCAACGTCCTGACTTTC
>TRBD2|TRBJ2-7|.|TRBV6-6
CASSLTSGSQSYEQYF
TGTGCCAGCAGCTTAACTAGCGGGAGCCAATCCTACGAGCAGTACTTC
>TRBD1|TRBJ2-5|.|TRBV20-1
CSAYRGVDQETQYF
TGCAGTGCCTACAGGGGAGTAGACCAAGAGACCCAGTACTTC
>.|TRBJ2-7|.|TRBV6-1
CASSASSGGGPYEQYF
TGTGCCAGCAGTGCTTCCTCCGGGGGAGGTCCCTACGAGCAGTACTTC
>.|TRBJ1-1|.|TRBV7-2
CTSSLGSRLNTEAFF
TGTACCAGCAGCTTAGGCAGTCGACTGAACACTGAAGCTTTCTTT
>.|TRBJ1-2|few|TRBV29-1
CSVDREAGDYGYTF
TGCAGCGTCGACCGGGAGGCAGGGGACTATGGCTACACCTTC
>TRBD1|TRBJ1-2|.|TRBV12-3/TRBV12-4
CASTVGTVYGYTF
TGTGCCAGCACCGTTGGGACAGTTTATGGCTACACCTTC
>TRBD2|TRBJ2-1|few|TRBV5-5
CASSFGTSASEQFF
TGTGCCAGCAGCTTTGGGACTAGCGCGTCTGAGCAGTTCTTC
>TRBD2|TRBJ2-2|once|TRBV27
CASRGRDTGELFF
TGTGCCAGCAGAGGGAGGGACACCGGGGAGCTGTTTTTT
>.|TRBJ2-3|.|TRBV7-6
CASSLSLEQGTDTQYF
TGTGCCAGCAGCTTAAGTCTGGAGCAGGGCACAGATACGCAGTATTTT
>TRBD1|TRBJ1-1|.|TRBV12-3/TRBV12-4
CASSRQGKAFF
TGTGCCAGCAGTAGACAGGGCAAAGCTTTCTTT
>.|TRBJ1-5|few|TRBV20-1
CSAREKGQPSGHNQPQHF
TGCAGTGCTAGAGAAAAGGGACAACCTTCAGGGCATAATCAGCCCCAGCATTTT
>.|TRBJ2-7|.|TRBV12-3/TRBV12-4
CASTVDEAYEQYF
TGTGCCAGCACTGTAGACGAGGCCTACGAGCAGTACTTC
>TRBD2|TRBJ2-7|.|TRBV28
CASSPTSGSGTYEQYF
TGTGCCAGCAGCCCGACTAGCGGGAGCGGTACCTACGAGCAGTACTTC
>TRBD1|TRBJ2-3|.|TRBV5-1
CASSPIRTGGADTQYF
TGCGCCAGCAGCCCTATCCGGACAGGGGGCGCAGATACGCAGTATTTT
>.|TRBJ2-7|few|TRBV29-1
CTSIGLGGEQYF
TGCACCAGTATAGGACTGGGGGGTGAGCAGTACTTC
>.|TRBJ2-7|once|TRBV2
CASSGKRGYEQYF
TGTGCCAGCAGCGGGAAGAGGGGCTACGAGCAGTACTTC
>TRBD1|TRBJ1-2|.|TRBV5-4
CASSFQQGADGYTF
TGTGCCAGCAGCTTTCAACAGGGGGCTGATGGCTACACCTTC
>TRBD2|TRBJ2-1|.|TRBV29-1
CSVGAGEAYNEQFF
TGCAGCGTTGGAGCGGGAGAGGCTTACAATGAGCAGTTCTTC
>TRBD2|TRBJ2-1|many|TRBV29-1
CSGGGTSIYEQFF
TGCAGCGGGGGCGGGACTAGCATCTATGAGCAGTTCTTC
>.|TRBJ1-1|.|TRBV5-1
CASSLELGRMNTEAFF
TGCGCCAGCAGCTTGGAACTAGGGAGAATGAACACTGAAGCTTTCTTT
>TRBD1|TRBJ2-7|few|TRBV29-1
CSVTGTAFAEQYF
TGCAGCGTGACCGGGACAGCTTTTGCCGAGCAGTACTTC
>.|TRBJ2-3|.|TRBV7-3
CASSDRMGRGSTDTQYF
TGTGCCAGCAGCGACAGAATGGGGCGGGGTAGCACAGATACGCAGTATTTT